This T cell receptor (beta chain) was sequenced in a study of cytomegalovirus exposure and HLA in healthy donors. The V gene lost 0 bases and the J gene lost 8 bases, with 13 bases spanning the gap. CDR1 and CDR2 from the germline V gene are LNHDA and SQIVND (reference sequence). The CDR3 runs to 14 residues. A multiplex PCR was run with 60 Vbeta primers and 13 Jbeta primers. Assay: immunoSEQ multiplex PCR; the TCRdb copy retains only in-frame clones and omits some. The sample lists roughly 200,000 clones, roughly 12% occurring once. This clone turned up a few times. Material: PBMCs. This receptor was identified in a man aged 45-65 years in good health and CMV-seropositive. The chain joins TRBV19 to TRBJ1-1, with a weak D call TRBD1 (6 bases). The CDR3, as DNA: TGTGCCAGTAGTATAGAATGGGGGCTGGGAGAAGCTTTCTTT. This gives the protein CASSIEWGLGEAFF.